This T cell receptor (beta chain) was identified in a study of identifying expanded T cells in peripheral blood. Germline CDR1 SGHRS, CDR2 YFSETQ. The CDR3 consists of 16 residues. J was trimmed by 1 base and V by 0 bases; bases with no gene match: 2. Sequenced by immunoSEQ multiplex PCR; TCRdb stores in-frame clones only, minus some. The sample comprises about 84,000 clones, 75% to 90% of which are singletons, and over 5% rests with the top ten. The chain has TRBV5-1 and TRBJ2-2, with 8 nucleotides matching TRBD1. This TCR derives from a person between 18 and 75 years old in good health. The sample comprised blood. In nucleotides, the CDR3 is TGCGCCAGCAGCTTGGCCGGACAGGGGAACACCGGGGAGCTGTTTTTT. Its protein product is CASSLAGQGNTGELFF.